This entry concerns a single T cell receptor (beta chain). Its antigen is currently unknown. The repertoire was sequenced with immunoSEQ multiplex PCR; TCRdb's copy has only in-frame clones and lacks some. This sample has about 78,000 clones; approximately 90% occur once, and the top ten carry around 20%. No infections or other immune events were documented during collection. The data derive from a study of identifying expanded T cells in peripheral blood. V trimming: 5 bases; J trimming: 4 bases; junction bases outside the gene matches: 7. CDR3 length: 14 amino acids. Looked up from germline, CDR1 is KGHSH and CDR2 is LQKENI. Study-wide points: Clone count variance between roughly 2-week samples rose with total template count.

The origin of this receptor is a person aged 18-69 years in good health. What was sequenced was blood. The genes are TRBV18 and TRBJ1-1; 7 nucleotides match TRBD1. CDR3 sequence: CASSIQGLGTEAFF. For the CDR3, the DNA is TGTGCCAGCTCAATACAGGGGTTGGGCACTGAAGCTTTCTTT.